This TCR beta chain derives from a study of type 1 and type 2 diabetes patients. Amplification started from genomic DNA. Multiplex PCR with 30 forward and 13 reverse primers amplified the TCR beta CDR3. MiXCR, run by TCRdb on the multiplex PCR reads, gives a single entry per CDR3 protein. Here the sample spans about 270,000 distinct CDR3 sequences, more than 45% being singletons. In its sample, this clonotype was seen once. One end of the junction does not line up with germline, which may come from a read error. This CDR3 is built from 15 residues. The germline CDR1 and CDR2 sequences are SGHTA and FQGTGA.

The specimen was peripheral blood mononuclear cells (PBMCs). The rearrangement uses TRBV7-3 and TRBJ1-4; D is unclear. The sequence was obtained from a man aged 18 to 35 with type 2 diabetes. The CDR3 DNA reads TGCGCCAGCAGCCACCTCGCGGGGATGAATGAAAAACTGTTTTTT. Its protein is CASSHLAGMNEKLFF.